This T cell receptor (beta chain) was sequenced for a study of post-analysis software for immune sequencing data. Germline loops: CDR1 SQVTM, CDR2 ANQGSEA. V dropped 8 bases and J dropped 2 bases, with 16 bases sitting between them. The CDR3 is 14 amino acids. As to this clonotype: Its antigen is undetermined.

Study-level points and caveats: By F measure, strong co-clustering occurred among samples prepared in the same batch. Elevated frequency relative to controls characterized several TRBV segments in patients, TRBV5-6, TRBV5-1 and TRBV20-1 among them.

TCR beta cDNA libraries included unique molecular identifiers. TCRdb reprocessed the PCR reads via MiXCR and lists one record per CDR3 protein. The profile shows about 820,000 distinct CDR3 sequences, under 70% of them singletons. This sequence was found in a girl aged 10 to 17 with multiple sclerosis. The specimen sequenced was blood. This sequence joins TRBV29-1 and TRBJ2-1, with D perhaps TRBD1 (5 bases). DNA of the CDR3: TGCAGCACCATTACTGCAGGGCCCTACAATGAGCAGTTCTTC. Its translation: CSTITAGPYNEQFF.